This TCR beta chain was identified in a study of shared clonotypes between healthy human individuals. Study-wide findings and caveats: Limited genetic and exposure-history diversity came from having few donors. Researchers sampled blood only, noting tissue repertoires likely differ. Naive CD4 clonotype sharing across a handful of donors was approximately 5.2%.

This CDR3 has 14 amino acids. Germline values: CDR1 PRHDT, CDR2 FYEKMQ (reference sequence). Trimming removed 5 bases from V and 5 bases from J; junction bases left unmatched: 9. As regards this clone: The antigen is not known.

Clones were read by immunoSEQ multiplex PCR, and TCRdb kept only the in-frame ones, dropping some. This table has roughly 2 million clones, over 85% appearing once. The naive CD8 subset, CD45RO-negative cells positively selected for CCR7, excluded terminally differentiated effector memory CD45RA+ cells. Donors, without exception, were Caucasian adults residing in Nashville, Tennessee. The rearrangement uses TRBV13 and TRBJ2-7; 7 bases match TRBD2. The specimen sequenced was naive CD8+ T cells sorted from blood. This clonotype was sampled from a man younger than 35 in good health. CDR3 DNA: TGTGCCAGCAGCCGACACGGGGGGAGGAACGAGCAGTACTTC. This codes for CASSRHGGRNEQYF.